This TCR beta chain was captured by sequencing in a study of shared clonotypes between healthy human individuals. Trimming took 2 bases from V and 5 from J; bases not matched to a gene: 9. The CDR3 has 16 residues. Germline-derived CDR1 and CDR2 are LGHNA and YSLEER. The table came from immunoSEQ multiplex PCR; TCRdb's copy has only in-frame clones and leaves some out. The data hold about half a million clones, with roughly three quarters observed a single time. The sample comprised PBMCs. The clonotype was recovered from a woman aged 40 to 50 in good health. Some clones in this sample may be carry-over from other donors' samples. This sequence joins TRBV4-3 and TRBJ2-3; 8 nucleotides line up with TRBD2. CDR3 bases: TGCGCCAGCAGCCAATCGGGGACTAGGGGTCGAGATACGCAGTATTTT. This codes for CASSQSGTRGRDTQYF.